The present T cell receptor beta chain was sequenced within a study of quantifying T cell responses using KT2 cells. Study details: Reverse transcription used primers in the TCR alpha and beta constant regions.

Known numbers of the T cell clone KT2 were added to PBMC. Fixed numbers of PBMC received varying amounts of KT2 cells. Germline V CDR1 and CDR2: KGHSH, LQKENI. This CDR3 spans 12 amino acids. V lost 5 bases to trimming and J lost 7 bases; unmatched junction nucleotides: 2. Study findings and constraints: Even the lowest spike-in, about one KT2 cell per 100,000 PBMC, yielded detectable KT2 sequences.

This clonotype was seen repeatedly, ten times or more. Its antigen is unknown. A single-stranded UMI oligo with SP2 sequence was ligated to cDNA 3' ends. An equimolar mix of RC1.1 and RC1.2 primed the beta chain across TRBC1 and TRBC2. Separate processing of TCR alpha and beta chains began at the second PCR. TCRdb itself ran the UMI-ligation and nested PCR reads through MiXCR, one entry per CDR3 protein. Here the sample spans about 30,000 distinct CDR3 sequences, 6% to 9.5% being singletons. The rearrangement links TRBV18 to TRBJ2-1, with TRBD2 matching 7 bases. This receptor was obtained from a human donor. Input material: PBMCs spiked with cells of the T cell clone KT2. The CDR3 protein is CASSTGGNEQFF. As DNA, the CDR3 is TGTGCCAGCTCAACGGGGGGAAATGAGCAGTTCTTC.